The 9 T cell receptor beta chains in this list originate from one sample, sequenced in a study of blood T cell repertoires in COVID-19 (dated by TCRdb to the early 2020s). Library generation was performed with the immunoSEQ multiplex PCR assay. Sourced from immuneACCESS, this table was stored by TCRdb with only in-frame sequences that have V and J called. A share of the clones is absent; for the studies checked, an unresolved V gene accounts for under half, and the remainder has no known explanation. In all, the sample holds over 90,000 clones, and roughly nine tenths of those were seen once. The ten largest clones add up to 3% to 4% of the sample. Sequencing was carried out using peripheral blood. All receptors come from a woman aged 70-85 years with acute or convalescent COVID-19.

The CDR3: CATSRDRNTEAFF. CDR3 nucleotide sequence: TGTGCCACCAGCAGAGATCGTAACACTGAAGCTTTCTTT. The J gene is TRBJ1-1, the V gene TRBV15; D unresolved. This CDR3 has 13 residues. Germline V CDR1 and CDR2: LNHNV, YYDKDF (reference sequence). V dropped 0 bases and J dropped 2 bases, with 4 bases sitting between them.

This chain links TRBV7-9 with TRBJ2-7; 7 bases agree with TRBD1. From germline, CDR1 is SEHNR and CDR2 FQNEAQ (reference sequence). V was clipped by 5 bases and J by 4 bases; unmatched bases: 8. The length of the CDR3 is 14 residues. CDR3 coding DNA: TGTGCCAGCAGCGGAAGGGGACAGCCTTACGAGCAGTACTTC. As protein: CASSGRGQPYEQYF.

The chain combines TRBV27 with TRBJ1-4; 9 bases agree with TRBD1. The J segment lost 8 bases and the V segment lost 2 bases, leaving 6 bases of the junction unmatched. Germline CDR1 and CDR2: MNHEY and SMNVEV (reference sequence). The CDR3 is 15 amino acids. The CDR3 reads CASSLEGQGSEKLFF. CDR3 DNA sequence: TGTGCCAGCAGTTTAGAGGGACAGGGCTCGGAAAAACTGTTTTTT.

This rearrangement joins TRBV18 to TRBJ2-2; no reliable D call. This CDR3 has 12 amino acids. Germline V gene sequence: CDR1 KGHSH, CDR2 LQKENI. The V end lost 8 bases, the J end lost 7 bases, and 11 bases lay between the germline ends. The CDR3 region has the DNA TGTGCCAGCCGTCGAGAGCACGGGGAGCTGTTTTTT. Its protein product is CASRREHGELFF.

This clone was counted a few times. The chain carries TRBV2 and TRBJ2-7; the D gene is possibly TRBD2 (6 bases). Germline V CDR1 and CDR2: SNHLY, FYNNEI. The CDR3 is 14 amino acids. The V gene lost 6 bases and the J gene lost 2 bases, with 14 bases spanning the gap. CDR3 nucleotide sequence: TGTGCCAGCAGAGACAATAGCGGACCCTACGAGCAGTACTTC. Its protein is CASRDNSGPYEQYF. The variable domain in full, completed from reference TRBV2 and TRBJ2-7, reads EPEVTQTPSHQVTQMGQEVILRCVPISNHLYFYWYRQILGQKVEFLVSFYNNEISEKSEIFDDQFSVERPDGSNFTLKIRSTKLEDSAMYFCASRDNSGPYEQYFGPGTRLTVT.

The J gene is TRBJ1-6, the V gene TRBV11-2, with D hard to call. Germline-derived CDR1 and CDR2 are SGHAT and FQNNGV. Trimming pared 8 bases from V and 3 bases from J, leaving 14 bases between. The CDR3 runs 15 residues. The CDR3 sequence: CASQHDQFYNSPLHF. DNA of the CDR3: TGTGCCAGCCAACACGATCAGTTCTATAATTCACCCCTCCACTTT.

This sequence joins TRBV19 and TRBJ1-5; D possibly corresponds to TRBD1 (6 bases). Germline CDR1 and CDR2: LNHDA and SQIVND (reference sequence). This CDR3 is built from 14 residues. With 1 base removed from V and 6 bases from J, the gap between germline ends came to 10 bases. CDR3 region: CASSIARGGQPQHF. The CDR3 coding sequence is TGTGCCAGTAGTATAGCCAGGGGTGGTCAGCCCCAGCATTTT.

The J gene is TRBJ1-3, the V gene TRBV29-1; a weak D match, TRBD1 (6 bases). CDR3 length equals 14 residues. The V gene's germline CDR1 is SQVTM and CDR2 ANQGSEA. V shed 6 bases and J shed 2 bases, with 14 bases lying between them. CDR3 in amino acids: CSVVISGAGNTIYF. The CDR3 coding sequence is TGCAGCGTCGTAATTTCAGGGGCTGGAAACACCATATATTTT.

The chain links TRBV9 to TRBJ1-3; D is unresolved. V shed 0 bases and J shed 2 bases, with 9 bases lying between them. In germline, CDR1 is SGDLS, CDR2 YYNGEE. The CDR3 loop spans 15 amino acids. The CDR3 nucleotides read TGTGCCAGCAGCGTAGCTTCGGTCCCTGGAAACACCATATATTTT. Amino acid sequence: CASSVASVPGNTIYF.